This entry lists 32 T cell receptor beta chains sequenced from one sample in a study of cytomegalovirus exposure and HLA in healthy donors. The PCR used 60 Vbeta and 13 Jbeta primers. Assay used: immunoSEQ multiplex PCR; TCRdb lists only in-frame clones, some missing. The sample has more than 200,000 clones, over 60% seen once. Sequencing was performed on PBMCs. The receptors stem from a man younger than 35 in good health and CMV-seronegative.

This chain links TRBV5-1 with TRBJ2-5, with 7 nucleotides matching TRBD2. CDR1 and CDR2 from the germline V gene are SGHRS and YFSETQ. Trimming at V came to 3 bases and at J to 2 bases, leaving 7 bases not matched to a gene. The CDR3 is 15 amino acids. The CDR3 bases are TGCGCCAGCAGCTCCGGGGGGTCAGCTCAAGAGACCCAGTACTTC. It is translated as CASSSGGSAQETQYF.

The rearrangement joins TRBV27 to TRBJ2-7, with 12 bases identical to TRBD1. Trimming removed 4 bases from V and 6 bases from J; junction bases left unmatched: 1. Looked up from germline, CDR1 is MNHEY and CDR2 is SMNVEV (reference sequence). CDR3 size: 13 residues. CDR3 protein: CASSWDRGREQYF. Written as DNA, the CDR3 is TGTGCCAGCAGTTGGGACAGGGGGCGCGAGCAGTACTTC.

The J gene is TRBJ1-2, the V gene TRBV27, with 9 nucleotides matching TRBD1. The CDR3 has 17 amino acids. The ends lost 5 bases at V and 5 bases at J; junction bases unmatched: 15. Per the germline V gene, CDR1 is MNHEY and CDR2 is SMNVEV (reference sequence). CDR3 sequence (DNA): TGTGCCAGCAGTCCATCGACAGGGGGTGGGAAGAGTTATGGCTACACCTTC. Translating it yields CASSPSTGGGKSYGYTF.

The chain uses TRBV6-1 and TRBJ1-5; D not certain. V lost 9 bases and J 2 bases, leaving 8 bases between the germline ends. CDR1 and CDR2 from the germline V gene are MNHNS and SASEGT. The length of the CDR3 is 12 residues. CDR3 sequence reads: CASLAGNQPQHF. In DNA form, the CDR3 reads TGTGCCAGTCTGGCGGGCAATCAGCCCCAGCATTTT.

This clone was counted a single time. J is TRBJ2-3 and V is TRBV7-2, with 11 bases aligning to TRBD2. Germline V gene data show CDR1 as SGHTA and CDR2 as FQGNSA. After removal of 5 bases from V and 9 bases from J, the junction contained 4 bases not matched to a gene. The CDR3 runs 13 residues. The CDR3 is CASSGGLAGTQYF. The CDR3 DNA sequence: TGTGCCAGCAGCGGAGGACTAGCGGGCACGCAGTATTTT.

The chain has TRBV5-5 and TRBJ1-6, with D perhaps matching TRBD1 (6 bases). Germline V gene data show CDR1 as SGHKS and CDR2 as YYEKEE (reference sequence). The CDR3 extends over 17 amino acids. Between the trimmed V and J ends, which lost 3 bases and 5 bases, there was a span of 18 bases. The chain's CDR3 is CASSWGPGTRNNSPLHF. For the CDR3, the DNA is TGTGCCAGCAGCTGGGGCCCCGGGACAAGAAATAATTCACCCCTCCACTTT. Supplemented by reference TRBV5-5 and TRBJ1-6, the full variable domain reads DAGVTQSPTHLIKTRGQQVTLRCSPISGHKSVSWYQQVLGQGPQFIFQYYEKEERGRGNFPDRFSARQFPNYSSELNVNALLLGDSALYLCASSWGPGTRNNSPLHFGNGTRLTVT.

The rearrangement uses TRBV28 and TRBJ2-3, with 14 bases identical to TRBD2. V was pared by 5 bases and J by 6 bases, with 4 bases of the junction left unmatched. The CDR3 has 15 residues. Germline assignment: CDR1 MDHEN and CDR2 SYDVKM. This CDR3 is CASSPGTSGSDTQYF. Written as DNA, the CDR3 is TGTGCCAGCAGTCCTGGGACTAGCGGGAGCGATACGCAGTATTTT.

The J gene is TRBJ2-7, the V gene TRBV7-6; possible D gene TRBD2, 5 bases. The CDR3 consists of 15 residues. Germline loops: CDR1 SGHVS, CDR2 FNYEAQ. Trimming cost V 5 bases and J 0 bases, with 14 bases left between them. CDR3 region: CASSVSADSSYEQYF. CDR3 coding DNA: TGTGCCAGCAGCGTTAGCGCCGATAGCTCCTACGAGCAGTACTTC.

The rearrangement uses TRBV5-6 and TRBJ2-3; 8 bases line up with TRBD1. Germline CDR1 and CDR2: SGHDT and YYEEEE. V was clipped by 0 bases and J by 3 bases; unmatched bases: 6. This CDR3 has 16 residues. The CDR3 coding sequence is TGTGCCAGCAGCTTGGCCAGGGGGCAAGGAACAGATACGCAGTATTTT. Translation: CASSLARGQGTDTQYF.

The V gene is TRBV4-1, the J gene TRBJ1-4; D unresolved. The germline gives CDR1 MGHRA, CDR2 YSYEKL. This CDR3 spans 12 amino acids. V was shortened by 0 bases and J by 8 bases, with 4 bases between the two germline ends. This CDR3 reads CASSQETEKLFF. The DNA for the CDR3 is TGCGCCAGCAGCCAAGAAACAGAAAAACTGTTTTTT.

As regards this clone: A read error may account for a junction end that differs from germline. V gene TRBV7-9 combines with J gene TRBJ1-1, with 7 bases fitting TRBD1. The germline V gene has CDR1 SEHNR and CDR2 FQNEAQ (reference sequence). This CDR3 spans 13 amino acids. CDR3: CSSSSGTATEAFF. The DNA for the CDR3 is TGTTCCAGCAGCTCCGGGACAGCCACTGAAGCTTTCTTT.

This CDR3 is CASSLLTSGYDNEQFF. CDR3 DNA sequence: TGTGCCAGCAGTTTGCTGACTAGCGGTTACGACAATGAGCAGTTCTTC. This sequence joins TRBV28 and TRBJ2-1; 9 positions agree with TRBD2. The CDR3 extends over 16 amino acids. Germline CDR1 and CDR2: MDHEN and SYDVKM. V was pared by 3 bases and J by 5 bases, with 8 bases of the junction left unmatched.

CDR3 residues: CASSAVGLAGANEQFF. The CDR3 nucleotides read TGTGCCAGCAGCGCAGTCGGACTAGCGGGAGCCAATGAGCAGTTCTTC. The rearrangement uses TRBV7-2 and TRBJ2-1, with 13 nucleotides matching TRBD2. Germline V gene data show CDR1 as SGHTA and CDR2 as FQGNSA. The CDR3 is 16 amino acids. V lost 5 bases and J lost 6; bases outside the gene matches: 7. The full variable domain, rest sourced from reference TRBV7-2 and TRBJ2-1, is GAGVSQSPSNKVTEKGKDVELRCDPISGHTALYWYRQSLGQGLEFLIYFQGNSAPDKSGLPSDRFSAERTGGSVSTLTIQRTQQEDSAVYLCASSAVGLAGANEQFFGPGTRLTVL.

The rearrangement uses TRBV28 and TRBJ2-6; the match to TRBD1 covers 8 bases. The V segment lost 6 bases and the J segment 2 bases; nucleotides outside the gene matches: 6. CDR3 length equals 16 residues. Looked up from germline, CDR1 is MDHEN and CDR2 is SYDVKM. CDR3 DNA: TGTGCCAGCAGGCGACAGGGGAACGCTGGGGCCAACGTCCTGACTTTC. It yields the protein CASRRQGNAGANVLTF.

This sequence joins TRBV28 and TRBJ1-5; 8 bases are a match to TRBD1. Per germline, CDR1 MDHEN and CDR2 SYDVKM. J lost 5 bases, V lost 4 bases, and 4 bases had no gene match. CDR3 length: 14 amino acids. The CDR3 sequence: CASSWDRSDQPQHF. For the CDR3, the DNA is TGTGCCAGCAGTTGGGACAGGTCCGATCAGCCCCAGCATTTT.

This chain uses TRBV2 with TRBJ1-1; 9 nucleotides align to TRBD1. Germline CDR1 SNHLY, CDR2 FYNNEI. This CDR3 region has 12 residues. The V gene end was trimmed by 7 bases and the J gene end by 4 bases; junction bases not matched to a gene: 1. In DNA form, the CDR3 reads TGTGCCAGCATGACAGGGGGCACTGAAGCTTTCTTT. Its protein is CASMTGGTEAFF.

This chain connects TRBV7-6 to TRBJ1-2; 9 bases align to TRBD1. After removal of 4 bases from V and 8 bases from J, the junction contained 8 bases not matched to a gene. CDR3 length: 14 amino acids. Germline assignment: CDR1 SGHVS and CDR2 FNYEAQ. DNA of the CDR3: TGTGCCAGCAGCTCCGACCCCACAGGGGGCGGCTACACCTTC. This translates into CASSSDPTGGGYTF. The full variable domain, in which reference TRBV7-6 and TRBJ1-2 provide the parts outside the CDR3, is GAGVSQSPRYKVTKRGQDVALRCDPISGHVSLYWYRQALGQGPEFLTYFNYEAQQDKSGLPNDRFSAERPEGSISTLTIQRTEQRDSAMYRCASSSDPTGGGYTFGSGTRLTVV.

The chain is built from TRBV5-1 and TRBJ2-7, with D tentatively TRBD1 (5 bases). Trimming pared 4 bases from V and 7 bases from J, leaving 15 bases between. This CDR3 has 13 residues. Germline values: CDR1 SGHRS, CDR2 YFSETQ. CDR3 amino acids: CASSGQGLLEQYF. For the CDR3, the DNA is TGCGCCAGCAGCGGCCAGGGTCTCCTGGAGCAGTACTTC.

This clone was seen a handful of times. DNA of the CDR3: TGCAGCGTTTCCGGGACTAGCGGGAATAGTGAGCAGTTCTTC. This encodes CSVSGTSGNSEQFF. V gene TRBV29-1 combines with J gene TRBJ2-1; 13 nucleotides line up with TRBD2. CDR1 is SQVTM and CDR2 is ANQGSEA in the germline V gene. V dropped 5 bases and J dropped 9; count of bases not matched to a gene: 7. This CDR3 contains 14 residues.

The CDR3 sequence: CASSQVSGVNQPQHF. The DNA of the CDR3 is TGCGCCAGCAGCCAAGTATCAGGGGTCAATCAGCCCCAGCATTTT. The rearrangement links TRBV4-1 to TRBJ1-5, with D possibly TRBD1 on 6 matching bases. V was shortened by 1 base and J by 3 bases, with 10 bases between the two germline ends. This CDR3 is 15 amino acids long. CDR1 MGHRA and CDR2 YSYEKL come from the germline V gene.

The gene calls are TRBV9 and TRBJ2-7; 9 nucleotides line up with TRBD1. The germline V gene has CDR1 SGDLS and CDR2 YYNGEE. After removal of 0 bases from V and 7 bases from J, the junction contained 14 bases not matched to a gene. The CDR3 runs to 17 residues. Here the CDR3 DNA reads TGTGCCAGCAGCGTAGTTGGGACAGGGCCGAAGGAGGGTGAGCAGTACTTC. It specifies CASSVVGTGPKEGEQYF.

The CDR3 DNA follows: TGTGCCAGCAGCTTAGAATCCAGCGGGATCACCGGGGAGCTGTTTTTT. Its protein is CASSLESSGITGELFF. The genes are TRBV7-6 and TRBJ2-2; TRBD2 matches at 7 bases. From germline, CDR1 is SGHVS and CDR2 FNYEAQ. CDR3 size: 16 residues. V was pared by 1 base and J by 4 bases, with 6 bases of the junction left unmatched.

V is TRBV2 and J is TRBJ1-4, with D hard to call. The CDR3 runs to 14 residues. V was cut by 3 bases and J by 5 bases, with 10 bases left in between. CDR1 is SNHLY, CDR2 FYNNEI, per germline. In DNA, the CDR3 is TGTGCCAGCAGTGATGGCAGGTTAAATGAAAAACTGTTTTTT. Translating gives CASSDGRLNEKLFF.

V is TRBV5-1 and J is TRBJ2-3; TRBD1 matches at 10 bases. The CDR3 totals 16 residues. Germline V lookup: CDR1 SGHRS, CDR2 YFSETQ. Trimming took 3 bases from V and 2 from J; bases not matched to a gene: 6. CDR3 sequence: CASSWGDRGPTDTQYF. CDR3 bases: TGCGCCAGCAGCTGGGGGGACAGGGGCCCCACAGATACGCAGTATTTT.

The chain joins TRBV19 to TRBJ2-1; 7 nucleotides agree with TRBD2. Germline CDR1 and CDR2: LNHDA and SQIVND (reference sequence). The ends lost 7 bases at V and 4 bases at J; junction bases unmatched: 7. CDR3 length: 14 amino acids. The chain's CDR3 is CASKRRGGYNEQFF. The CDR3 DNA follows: TGTGCCAGTAAACGGAGGGGAGGGTACAATGAGCAGTTCTTC.

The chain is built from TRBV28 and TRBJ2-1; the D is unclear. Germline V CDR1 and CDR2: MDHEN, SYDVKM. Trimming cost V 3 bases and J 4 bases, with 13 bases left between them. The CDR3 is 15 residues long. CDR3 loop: CASSFFLGGYNEQFF. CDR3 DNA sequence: TGTGCCAGCAGTTTTTTTCTTGGCGGATACAATGAGCAGTTCTTC.

CDR3 loop: CASSAGLAGASSWGETQYF. CDR3 DNA sequence: TGTGCCAGCAGCGCAGGACTAGCGGGGGCCTCCTCTTGGGGAGAGACCCAGTACTTC. The chain carries TRBV5-8 and TRBJ2-5; 13 bases fit TRBD2. With 4 bases clipped from V and 4 bases from J, the junction kept 16 bases outside the gene matches. There are 19 residues in the CDR3. The germline CDR1 and CDR2 sequences are SGHTS and YDEGEE.

The CDR3 DNA sequence: TGTGCCAGCAGCCATGGTCCGAACGCAGAGGCTAACTATGGCTACACCTTC. It yields the protein CASSHGPNAEANYGYTF. The V call is TRBV7-3, the J call TRBJ1-2; D is unresolved. Germline V gene sequence: CDR1 SGHTA, CDR2 FQGTGA. This CDR3 region has 17 residues. Trimming took off 5 bases at V and 0 bases at J, with 19 bases between the two ends.

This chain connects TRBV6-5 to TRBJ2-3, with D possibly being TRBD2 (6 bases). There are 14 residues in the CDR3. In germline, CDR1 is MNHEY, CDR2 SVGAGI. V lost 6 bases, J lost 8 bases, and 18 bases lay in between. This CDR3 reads CASRIAAVQGTQYF. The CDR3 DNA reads TGTGCCAGCAGAATAGCGGCTGTTCAGGGTACGCAGTATTTT.

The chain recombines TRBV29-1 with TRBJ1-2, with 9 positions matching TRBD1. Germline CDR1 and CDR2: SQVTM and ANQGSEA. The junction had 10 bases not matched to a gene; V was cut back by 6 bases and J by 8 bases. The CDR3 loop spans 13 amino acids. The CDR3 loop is CSVPTGTGKGYTF. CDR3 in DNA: TGCAGCGTCCCGACCGGGACAGGGAAAGGCTACACCTTC.

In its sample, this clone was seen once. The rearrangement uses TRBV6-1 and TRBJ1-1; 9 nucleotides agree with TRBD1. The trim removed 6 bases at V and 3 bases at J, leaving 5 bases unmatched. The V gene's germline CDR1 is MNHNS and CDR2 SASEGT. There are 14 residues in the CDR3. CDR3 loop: CASSAGQGYTEAFF. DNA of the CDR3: TGTGCCAGCAGCGCGGGACAGGGTTACACTGAAGCTTTCTTT.

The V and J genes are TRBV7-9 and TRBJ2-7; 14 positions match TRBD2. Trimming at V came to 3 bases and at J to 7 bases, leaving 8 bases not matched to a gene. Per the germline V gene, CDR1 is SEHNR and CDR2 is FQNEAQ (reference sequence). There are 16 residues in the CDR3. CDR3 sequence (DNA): TGTGCCAGCAGCTTCCACCGACTAGCGGGAGGGCGGGAGCAGTACTTC. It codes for CASSFHRLAGGREQYF.